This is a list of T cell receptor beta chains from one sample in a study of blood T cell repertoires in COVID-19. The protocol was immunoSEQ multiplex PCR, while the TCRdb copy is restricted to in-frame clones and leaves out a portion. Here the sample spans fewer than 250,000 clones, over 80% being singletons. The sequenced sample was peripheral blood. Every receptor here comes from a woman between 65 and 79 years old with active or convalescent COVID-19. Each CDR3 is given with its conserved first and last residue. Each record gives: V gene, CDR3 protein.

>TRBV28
CASSSLIGTGSIYNSPLHF
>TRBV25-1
CASSERGARTDTQYF
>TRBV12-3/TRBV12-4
CASSFGQPSPLHF
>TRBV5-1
CATSTGPISGANVLTF
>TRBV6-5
CASSYSRHAVYEQYF
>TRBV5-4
CATRPTGSGNTIYF
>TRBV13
CASSSSGFFNEQFF
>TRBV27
CASSSPGGSRPIYEQYF
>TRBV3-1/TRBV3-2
CASWLSGGNTEAFF
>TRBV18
CASSSRDLAGANEKLFF
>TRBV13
CASSSQGARTDTQYF
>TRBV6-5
CATQTGTGANVLTF
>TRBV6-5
CASSYHRGRNTEAFF
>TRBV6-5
CASGEGRTATGELFF
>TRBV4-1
CASREGQLSGNTIYF
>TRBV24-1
CATSDPGTEETQYF
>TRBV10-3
CAISEETESYEQYF
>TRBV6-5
CASTEQGANTEAFF
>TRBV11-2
CASSLAGGYGYTF
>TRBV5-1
CASSKQGQGPNSPLHF
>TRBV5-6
CASSLQLRGYTF
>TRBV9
CASSATGQGSYGYTF
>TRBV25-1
CASRRGLSSPLHF
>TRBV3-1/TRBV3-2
CASSPTGTGGYGYTF
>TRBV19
CASSPHAEPPGGYTF
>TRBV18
CASSPPSGTGANTEAFF
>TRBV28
CASSSTGATNEKLFF
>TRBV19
CASRTGGVVDEQYF
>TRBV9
CASSVTPEANYGYTF
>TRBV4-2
CASHLGGDTDTQYF
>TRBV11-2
CASSSSGLAGKETQYF
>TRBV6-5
CASSYGGRPGYEQYF
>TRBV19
CASSERLHYEQYF
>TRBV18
CASSPRGGKLFF
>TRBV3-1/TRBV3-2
CASSPLGQGTFAEAFF
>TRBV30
CAWGLAGTYEQYF
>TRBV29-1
CSVIPDRLNTEAFF
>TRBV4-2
CASSQDRGRSNQPQHF
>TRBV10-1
CASSRVPLGEAFF
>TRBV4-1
CASSPGRGFSGNTIYF
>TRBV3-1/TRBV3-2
CASSRWQGNEQFF
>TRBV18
CASSPGHNGDYGYTF
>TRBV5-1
CASSFSTSAQETQYF
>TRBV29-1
CSVPTTGAQGEQFF
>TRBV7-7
CASSFGYPAGELFF
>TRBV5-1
CASSPEQSSYNSPLHF
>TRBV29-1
CSVLGGFSYNEQFF
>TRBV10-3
CAIRRTGASYEQYF
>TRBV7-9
CASSPYGGSNQPQHF
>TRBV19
CASSLTPWRANVLTF